The rows below give T cell receptor beta chains drawn from one sample of a study of neurological immune-mediated disorders. Each CDR3 protein gets one entry after TCRdb re-called the 5' RACE reads with MiXCR. The sample has 20,000 to 30,000 distinct CDR3 sequences, approximately 7% seen once. Sequenced sample: PBMCs. The receptors were gathered from a woman aged 40 to 55 in good health. Both conserved end residues are part of each CDR3.

v_call cdr3_aa
TRBV5-1 CASSLGARQGGGYTF
TRBV7-2 CASMWGGVQETQYF
TRBV20-1 CSARALRVGPSTQYF
TRBV5-1 CASSLTGQGGIYEQYF
TRBV7-2 CASSSGTSNEQFF
TRBV5-1 CASSLGYPSTDTQYF
TRBV15 CATSRDMGTGTDTQYF
TRBV2 CASSAPDISNTEAFF
TRBV28 CASSLLARRGSGTDTQYF
TRBV7-2 CASSLALLRQGYTEAFF
TRBV15 CATSSPPTGDNEQFF
TRBV20-1 CSARDLTGGDTDTQYF
TRBV5-1 CASSLSLAGGPTDTQYF
TRBV5-1 CASQTYLGQVNEQFF
TRBV5-1 CASSPVEGGGYTF
TRBV5-5 CASSDGLAGGPGVYGEQFF
TRBV30 CAWSVPRNTIYF
TRBV15 CATSSTLDWGTRGNEQFF
TRBV10-3 CAISGTPDPGHNEQFF
TRBV28 CASSLRTGLNTGELFF
TRBV20-1 CSANPGDGSLETQYF
TRBV11-3 CASSTGWGETQYF
TRBV25-1 CASSGRQGQNAGELFF
TRBV18 CASSPNSLNTEAFF
TRBV10-3 CAITPGGGYEQYF
TRBV5-5 CASSRSPDNEQFF
TRBV7-6 CASSRGAGPSTDTQYF
TRBV3-1 CASSQGTSGSYEQYF
TRBV5-1 CASSITGLADSEQYF
TRBV7-2 CASSSTGTTNNEQFF
TRBV11-2 CATRDVAYEQYF
TRBV7-2 CASSPGQGWQPQHF
TRBV9 CASSVGLEGTGLVYGYTF
TRBV29-1 CSARQGQEPQHF
TRBV5-1 CASSWTGTANTGELFF
TRBV12-3/TRBV12-4 CASSQTLGGQGAIFNEQFF
TRBV29-1 CSGAAEHSYEQYF
TRBV29-1 CSVHGLPPSYNEQFF
TRBV5-1 CASSSVEGANSPLHF
TRBV29-1 CSVGGFTRVGNTEAFF
TRBV29-1 CSVRAGDSSEAFF
TRBV4-3 CASSQDLKSSRTDTQYF
TRBV7-9 CASSLGQRGRANEQFF
TRBV29-1 CSVETFRSYNEQFF
TRBV3-1 CASSPSGVLGKQYF
TRBV15 CATSPARGLANVLTF
TRBV12-3/TRBV12-4 CASSGTGSGGNQPQHF
TRBV5-6 CASSLVGQGLETQYF
TRBV7-9 CASGEDGITAGELFF
TRBV27 CASSLFVGTEAFF
TRBV7-7 CASSSGRKDTQYF
TRBV28 CASSSGRGQGYHEQYF
TRBV5-1 CASSLDGQNTGELFF
TRBV20-1 CSARKEGPDTQYF
TRBV5-1 CASSRTGVTDTQYF
TRBV4-3 CASSQESDSNQPQHF
TRBV5-1 CASSLGGGTGELFF
TRBV29-1 CSVESGSGELFF
TRBV20-1 CSATLGQAGYGYTF
TRBV14 CASSPLLAGAGELFF